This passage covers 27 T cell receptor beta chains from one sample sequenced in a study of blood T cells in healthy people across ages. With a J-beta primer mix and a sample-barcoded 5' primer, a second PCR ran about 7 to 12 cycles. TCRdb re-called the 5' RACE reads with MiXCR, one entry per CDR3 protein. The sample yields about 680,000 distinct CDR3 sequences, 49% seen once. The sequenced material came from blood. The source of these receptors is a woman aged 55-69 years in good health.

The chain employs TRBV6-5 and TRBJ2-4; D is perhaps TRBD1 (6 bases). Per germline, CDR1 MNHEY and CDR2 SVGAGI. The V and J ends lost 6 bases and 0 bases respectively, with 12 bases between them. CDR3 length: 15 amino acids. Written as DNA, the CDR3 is TGTGCCAGCAGAGATGGACAGCTAGCCAAAAACATTCAGTACTTC. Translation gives CASRDGQLAKNIQYF.

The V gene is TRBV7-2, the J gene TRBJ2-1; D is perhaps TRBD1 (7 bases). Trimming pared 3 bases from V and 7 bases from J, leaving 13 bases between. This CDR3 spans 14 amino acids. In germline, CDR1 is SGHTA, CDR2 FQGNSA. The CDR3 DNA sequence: TGTGCCAGCAGCTTGCAGGGGGGCAAGAATGAGCAGTTCTTC. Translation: CASSLQGGKNEQFF.

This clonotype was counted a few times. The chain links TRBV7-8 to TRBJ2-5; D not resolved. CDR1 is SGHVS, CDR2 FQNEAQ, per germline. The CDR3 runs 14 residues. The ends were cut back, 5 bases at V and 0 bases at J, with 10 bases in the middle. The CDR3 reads CASSMRPYQETQYF. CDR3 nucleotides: TGTGCCAGCAGCATGCGTCCGTACCAAGAGACCCAGTACTTC.

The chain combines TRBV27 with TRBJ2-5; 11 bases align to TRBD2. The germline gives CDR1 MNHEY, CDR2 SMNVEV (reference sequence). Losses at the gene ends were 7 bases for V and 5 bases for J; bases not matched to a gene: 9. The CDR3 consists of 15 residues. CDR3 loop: CASTPLAGGRETQYF. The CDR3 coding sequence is TGTGCCAGCACCCCCTTAGCGGGAGGGCGGGAGACCCAGTACTTC.

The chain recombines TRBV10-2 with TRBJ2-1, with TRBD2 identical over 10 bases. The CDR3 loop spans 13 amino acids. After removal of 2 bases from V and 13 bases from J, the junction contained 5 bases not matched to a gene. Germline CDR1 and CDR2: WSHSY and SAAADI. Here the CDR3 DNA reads TGCGCCAGCAGTGAGGCGGCTAGCGGGGGTCAGTTCTTC. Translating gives CASSEAASGGQFF.

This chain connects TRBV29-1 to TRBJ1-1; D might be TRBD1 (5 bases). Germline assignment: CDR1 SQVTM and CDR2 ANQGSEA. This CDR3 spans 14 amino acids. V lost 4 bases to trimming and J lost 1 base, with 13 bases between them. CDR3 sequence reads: CSVVPQGSNTEAFF. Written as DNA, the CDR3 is TGCAGCGTTGTCCCCCAGGGTTCGAACACTGAAGCTTTCTTT.

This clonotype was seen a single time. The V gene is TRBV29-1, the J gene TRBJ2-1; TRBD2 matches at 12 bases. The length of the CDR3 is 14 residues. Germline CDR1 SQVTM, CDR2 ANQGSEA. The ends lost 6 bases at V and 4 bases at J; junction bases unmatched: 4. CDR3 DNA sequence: TGCAGCGTCTCTAGCGGGAGGGCTTACAATGAGCAGTTCTTC. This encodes CSVSSGRAYNEQFF.

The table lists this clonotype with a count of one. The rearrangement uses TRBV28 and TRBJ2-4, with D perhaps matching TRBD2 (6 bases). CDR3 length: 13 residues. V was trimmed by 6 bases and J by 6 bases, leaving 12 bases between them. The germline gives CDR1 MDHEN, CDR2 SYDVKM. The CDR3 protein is CASSPMGGNIQYF. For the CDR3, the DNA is TGTGCCAGCAGCCCGATGGGGGGAAACATTCAGTACTTC.

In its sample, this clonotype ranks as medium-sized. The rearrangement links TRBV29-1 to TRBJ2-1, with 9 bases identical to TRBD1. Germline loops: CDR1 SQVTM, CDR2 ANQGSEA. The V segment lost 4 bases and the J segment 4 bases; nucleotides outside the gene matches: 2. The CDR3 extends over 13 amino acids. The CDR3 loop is CSVGDRAYNEQFF. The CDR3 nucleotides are TGCAGCGTTGGGGACAGGGCGTACAATGAGCAGTTCTTC.

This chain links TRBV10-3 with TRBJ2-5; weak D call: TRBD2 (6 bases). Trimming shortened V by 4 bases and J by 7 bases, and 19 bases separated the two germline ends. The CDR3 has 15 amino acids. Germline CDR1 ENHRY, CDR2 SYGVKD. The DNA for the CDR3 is TGTGCCATCAGTGGATCGGCGGGATCCGGGGGGACCCAGTACTTC. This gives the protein CAISGSAGSGGTQYF.

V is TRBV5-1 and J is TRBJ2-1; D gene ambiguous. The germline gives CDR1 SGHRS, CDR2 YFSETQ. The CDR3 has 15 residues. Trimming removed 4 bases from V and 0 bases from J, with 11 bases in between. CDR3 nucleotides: TGCGCCAGCAGCCCTTTTGAGACCTCCTACAATGAGCAGTTCTTC. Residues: CASSPFETSYNEQFF.

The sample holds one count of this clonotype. This chain's CDR3 is CAWSGEAPDTQYF. Written as DNA, the CDR3 is TGTGCCTGGAGCGGGGAGGCCCCAGATACGCAGTATTTT. This sequence joins TRBV30 and TRBJ2-3; D is possibly TRBD2 (6 bases). There are 13 residues in the CDR3. Germline assignment: CDR1 GTSNPN and CDR2 SVGIG (reference sequence). V gave up 3 bases and J gave up 4 bases, with 11 bases separating them.

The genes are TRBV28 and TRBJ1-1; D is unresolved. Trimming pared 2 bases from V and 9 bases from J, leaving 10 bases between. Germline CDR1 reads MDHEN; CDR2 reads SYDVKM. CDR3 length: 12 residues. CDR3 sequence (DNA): TGTGCCAGCAGTTTAGACGGCCTTAAAGCTTTCTTT. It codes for CASSLDGLKAFF.

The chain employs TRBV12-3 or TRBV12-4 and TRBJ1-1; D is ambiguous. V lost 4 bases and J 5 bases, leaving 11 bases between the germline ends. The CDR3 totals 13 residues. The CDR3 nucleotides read TGTGCCAGCAGTTCCGCAGCAGAGACTGAAGCTTTCTTT. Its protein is CASSSAAETEAFF.

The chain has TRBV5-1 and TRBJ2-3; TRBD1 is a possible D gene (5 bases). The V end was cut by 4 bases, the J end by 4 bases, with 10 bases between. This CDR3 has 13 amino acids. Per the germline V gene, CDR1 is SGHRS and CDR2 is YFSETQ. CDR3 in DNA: TGCGCCAGCAGCCTACAGGAGTCAGATACGCAGTATTTT. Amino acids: CASSLQESDTQYF.

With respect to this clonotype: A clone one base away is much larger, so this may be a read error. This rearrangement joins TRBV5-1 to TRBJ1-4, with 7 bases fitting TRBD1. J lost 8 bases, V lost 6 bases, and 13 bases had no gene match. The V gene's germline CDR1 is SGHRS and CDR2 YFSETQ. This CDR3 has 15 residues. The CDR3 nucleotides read TGCGCCAGCAACCCGGAGGCGGGACAGTCAGAAAAACTGTTTTTT. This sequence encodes CASNPEAGQSEKLFF.

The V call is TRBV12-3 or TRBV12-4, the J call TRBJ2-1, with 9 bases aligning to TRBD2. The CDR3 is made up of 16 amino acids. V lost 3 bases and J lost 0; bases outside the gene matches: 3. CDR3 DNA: TGTGCCAGCAGTTTGGCGGGGGGGGACTCCTACAATGAGCAGTTCTTC. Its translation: CASSLAGGDSYNEQFF.

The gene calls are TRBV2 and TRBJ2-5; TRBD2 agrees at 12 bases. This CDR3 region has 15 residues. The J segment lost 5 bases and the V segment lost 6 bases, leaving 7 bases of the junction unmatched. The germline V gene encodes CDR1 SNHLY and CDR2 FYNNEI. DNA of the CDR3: TGTGCCAGCAGGAGACTAGCGGGAGTGATGGAGACCCAGTACTTC. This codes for CASRRLAGVMETQYF.

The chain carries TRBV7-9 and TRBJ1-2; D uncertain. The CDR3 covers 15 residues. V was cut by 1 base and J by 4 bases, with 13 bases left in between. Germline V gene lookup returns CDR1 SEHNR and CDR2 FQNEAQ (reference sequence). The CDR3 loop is CASSLGDQAVYGYTF. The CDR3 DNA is TGTGCCAGCAGCTTAGGAGACCAGGCCGTCTATGGCTACACCTTC.

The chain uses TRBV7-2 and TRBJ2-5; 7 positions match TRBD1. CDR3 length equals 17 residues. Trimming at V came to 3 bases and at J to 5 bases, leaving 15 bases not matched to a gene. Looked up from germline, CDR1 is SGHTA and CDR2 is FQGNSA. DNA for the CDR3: TGTGCCAGCAGCTTGGGTCTCTACAGGGGCCCTCGGGAGACCCAGTACTTC. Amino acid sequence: CASSLGLYRGPRETQYF.

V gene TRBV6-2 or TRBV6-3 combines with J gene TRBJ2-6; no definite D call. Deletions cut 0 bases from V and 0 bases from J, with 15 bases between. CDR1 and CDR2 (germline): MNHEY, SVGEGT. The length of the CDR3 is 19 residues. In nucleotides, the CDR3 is TGTGCCAGCAGTTACTCGCAGATACTATACCACTCTGGGGCCAACGTCCTGACTTTC. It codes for CASSYSQILYHSGANVLTF.

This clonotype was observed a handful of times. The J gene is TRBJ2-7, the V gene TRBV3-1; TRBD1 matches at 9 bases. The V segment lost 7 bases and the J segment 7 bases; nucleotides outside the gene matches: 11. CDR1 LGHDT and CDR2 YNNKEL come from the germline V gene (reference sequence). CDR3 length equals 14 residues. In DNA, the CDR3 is TGTGCCAGCACCCCGGTACAGGGGGCTGGTGAGCAGTACTTC. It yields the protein CASTPVQGAGEQYF.

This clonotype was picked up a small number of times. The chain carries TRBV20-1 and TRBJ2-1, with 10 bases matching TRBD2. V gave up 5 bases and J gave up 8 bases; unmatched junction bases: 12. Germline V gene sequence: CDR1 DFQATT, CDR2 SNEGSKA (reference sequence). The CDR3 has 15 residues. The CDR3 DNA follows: TGCAGTGCTCGTACACTAGCGGGAATTCAGGATGAGCAGTTCTTC. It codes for CSARTLAGIQDEQFF.

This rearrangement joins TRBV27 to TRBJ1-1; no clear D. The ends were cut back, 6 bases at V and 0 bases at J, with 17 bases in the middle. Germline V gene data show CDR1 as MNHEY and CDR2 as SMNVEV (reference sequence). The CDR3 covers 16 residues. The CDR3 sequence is CASSPSSGEMNTEAFF. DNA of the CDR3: TGTGCCAGCAGCCCCTCATCCGGAGAGATGAACACTGAAGCTTTCTTT.

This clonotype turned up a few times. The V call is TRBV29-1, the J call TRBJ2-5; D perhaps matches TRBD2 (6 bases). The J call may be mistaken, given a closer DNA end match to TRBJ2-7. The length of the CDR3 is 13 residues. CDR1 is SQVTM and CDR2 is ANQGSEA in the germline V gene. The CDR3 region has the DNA TGCAGCGCCACTAGCTCGCGCCCCGTCGAGCAGTACTTC. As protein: CSATSSRPVEQYF.

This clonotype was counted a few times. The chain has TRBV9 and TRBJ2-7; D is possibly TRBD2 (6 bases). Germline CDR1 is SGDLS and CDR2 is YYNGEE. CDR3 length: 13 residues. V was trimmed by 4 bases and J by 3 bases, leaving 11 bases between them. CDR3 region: CASSPQTSYEQYF. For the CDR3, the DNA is TGTGCCAGCAGCCCTCAGACTAGCTACGAGCAGTACTTC.

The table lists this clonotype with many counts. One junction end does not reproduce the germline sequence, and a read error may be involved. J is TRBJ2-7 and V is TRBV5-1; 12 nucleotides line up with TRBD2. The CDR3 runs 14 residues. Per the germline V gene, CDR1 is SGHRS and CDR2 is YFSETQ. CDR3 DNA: TGTGCCAGCAGCGCGACTAGCGGGAGCTACGAGCAGTACTTC. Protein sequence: CASSATSGSYEQYF. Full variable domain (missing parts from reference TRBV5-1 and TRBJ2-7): KAGVTQTPRYLIKTRGQQVTLSCSPISGHRSVSWYQQTPGQGLQFLFEYFSETQRNKGNFPGRFSGRQFSNSRSEMNVSTLELGDSALYLCASSATSGSYEQYFGPGTRLTVT.